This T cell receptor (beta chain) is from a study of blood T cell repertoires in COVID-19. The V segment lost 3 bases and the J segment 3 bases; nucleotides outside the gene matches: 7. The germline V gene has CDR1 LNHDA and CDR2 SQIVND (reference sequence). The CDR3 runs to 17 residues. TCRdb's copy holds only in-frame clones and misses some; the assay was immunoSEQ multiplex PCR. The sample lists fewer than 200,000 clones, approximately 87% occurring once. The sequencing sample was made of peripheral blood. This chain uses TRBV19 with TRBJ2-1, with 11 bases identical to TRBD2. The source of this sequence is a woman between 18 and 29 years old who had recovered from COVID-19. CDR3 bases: TGTGCCAGTAGTATCCTTAGCGGGAGGGGCCTCTACAATGAGCAGTTCTTC. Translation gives CASSILSGRGLYNEQFF.